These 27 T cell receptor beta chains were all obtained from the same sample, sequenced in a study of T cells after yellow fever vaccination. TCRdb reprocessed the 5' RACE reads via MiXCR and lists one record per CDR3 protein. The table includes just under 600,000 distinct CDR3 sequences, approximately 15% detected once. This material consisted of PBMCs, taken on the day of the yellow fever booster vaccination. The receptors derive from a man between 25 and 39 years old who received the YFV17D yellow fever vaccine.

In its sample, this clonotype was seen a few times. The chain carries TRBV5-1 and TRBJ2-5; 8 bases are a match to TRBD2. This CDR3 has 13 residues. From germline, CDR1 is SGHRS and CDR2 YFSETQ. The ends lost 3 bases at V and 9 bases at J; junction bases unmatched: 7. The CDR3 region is CASSSGGKDAQYF. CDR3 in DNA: TGCGCCAGCAGCTCGGGAGGGAAGGATGCCCAGTACTTC.

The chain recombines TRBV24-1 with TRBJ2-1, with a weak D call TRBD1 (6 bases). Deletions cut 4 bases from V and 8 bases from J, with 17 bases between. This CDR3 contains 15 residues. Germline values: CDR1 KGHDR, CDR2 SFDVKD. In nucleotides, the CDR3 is TGTGCCACCAGTGAAACAGGGACCAATCCCCATGAGCAGTTCTTC. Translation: CATSETGTNPHEQFF.

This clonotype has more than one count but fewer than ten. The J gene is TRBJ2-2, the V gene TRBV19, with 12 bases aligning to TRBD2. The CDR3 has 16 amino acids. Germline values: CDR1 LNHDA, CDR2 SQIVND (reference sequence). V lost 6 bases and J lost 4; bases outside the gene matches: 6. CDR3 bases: TGTGCCAGTAGGGTGACTAGCGGGAGTGGCACCGGGGAGCTGTTTTTT. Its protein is CASRVTSGSGTGELFF.

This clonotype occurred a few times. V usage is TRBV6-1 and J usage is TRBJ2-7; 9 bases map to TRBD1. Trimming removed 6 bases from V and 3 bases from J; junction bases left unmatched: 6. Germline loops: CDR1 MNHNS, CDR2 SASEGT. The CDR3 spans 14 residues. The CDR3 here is CASSSGQGNYEQYF. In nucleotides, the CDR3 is TGTGCCAGCAGCTCGGGACAGGGTAACTACGAGCAGTACTTC.

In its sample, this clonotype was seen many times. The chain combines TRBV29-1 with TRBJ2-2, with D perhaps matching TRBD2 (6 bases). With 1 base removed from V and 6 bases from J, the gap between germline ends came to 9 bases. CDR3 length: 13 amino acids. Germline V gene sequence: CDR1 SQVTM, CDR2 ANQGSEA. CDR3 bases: TGCAGCGTTGAAGTACTAGCTGCCGGGGAGCTGTTTTTT. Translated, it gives CSVEVLAAGELFF.

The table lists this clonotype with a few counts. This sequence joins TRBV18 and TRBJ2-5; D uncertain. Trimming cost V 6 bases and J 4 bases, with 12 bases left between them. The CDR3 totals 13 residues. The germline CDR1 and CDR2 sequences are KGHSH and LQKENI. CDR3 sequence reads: CASSPSMGETQYF. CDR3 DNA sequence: TGTGCCAGCTCCCCTTCAATGGGAGAGACCCAGTACTTC.

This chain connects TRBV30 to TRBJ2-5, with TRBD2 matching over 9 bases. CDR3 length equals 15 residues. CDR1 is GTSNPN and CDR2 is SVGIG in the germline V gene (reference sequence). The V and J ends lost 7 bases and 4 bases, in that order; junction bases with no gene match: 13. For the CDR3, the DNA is TGTGCCTTTTGGGGAGTAGCGGGGGTTGGAGAGACCCAGTACTTC. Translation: CAFWGVAGVGETQYF.

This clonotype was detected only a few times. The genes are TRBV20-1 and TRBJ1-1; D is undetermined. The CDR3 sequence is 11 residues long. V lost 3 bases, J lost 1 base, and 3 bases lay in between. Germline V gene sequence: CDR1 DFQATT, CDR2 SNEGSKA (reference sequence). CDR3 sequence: CSARSNTEAFF. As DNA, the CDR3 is TGCAGTGCTAGGTCGAACACTGAAGCTTTCTTT.

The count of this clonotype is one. CDR3 sequence reads: CATRGGGMNTEAFF. CDR3 DNA: TGCGCCACCCGGGGGGGGGGAATGAACACTGAAGCTTTCTTT. This chain connects TRBV5-1 to TRBJ1-1; tentative D call: TRBD1 (5 bases). Germline V gene lookup returns CDR1 SGHRS and CDR2 YFSETQ. CDR3 size: 14 residues. V was clipped by 9 bases and J by 0 bases, with 15 bases between them.

CDR3 nucleotide sequence: TGCAGTGCTAGTCCGCTAGCGGGAGCGGGCGGGGAGCTGTTTTTT. It is translated as CSASPLAGAGGELFF. The chain recombines TRBV20-1 with TRBJ2-2; 10 nucleotides agree with TRBD2. Germline V gene sequence: CDR1 DFQATT, CDR2 SNEGSKA (reference sequence). This CDR3 is 15 amino acids long. J gave up 7 bases and V 3 bases, and 8 bases lay outside the gene matches.

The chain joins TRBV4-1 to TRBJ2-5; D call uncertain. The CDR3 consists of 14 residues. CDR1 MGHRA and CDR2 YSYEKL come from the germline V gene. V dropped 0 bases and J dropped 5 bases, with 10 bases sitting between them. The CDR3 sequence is CASSQEPTGETQYF. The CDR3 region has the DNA TGCGCCAGCAGCCAAGAACCCACGGGCGAGACCCAGTACTTC.

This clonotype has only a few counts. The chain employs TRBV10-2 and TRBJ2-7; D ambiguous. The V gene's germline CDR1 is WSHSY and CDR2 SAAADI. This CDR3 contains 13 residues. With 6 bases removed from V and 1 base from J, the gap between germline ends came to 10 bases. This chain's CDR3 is CASRDQGSYEQYF. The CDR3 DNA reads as TGCGCCAGCAGGGATCAAGGGTCCTACGAGCAGTACTTC.

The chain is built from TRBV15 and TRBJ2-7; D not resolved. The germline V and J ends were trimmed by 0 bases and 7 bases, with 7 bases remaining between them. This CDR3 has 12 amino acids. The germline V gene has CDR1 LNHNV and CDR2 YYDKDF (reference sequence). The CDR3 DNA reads TGTGCCACCAGCAGAGAAGTTGGGGAGCAGTACTTC. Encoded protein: CATSREVGEQYF.

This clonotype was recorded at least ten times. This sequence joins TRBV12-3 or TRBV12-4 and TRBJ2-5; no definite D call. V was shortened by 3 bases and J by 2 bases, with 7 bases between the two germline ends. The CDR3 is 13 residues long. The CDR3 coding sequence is TGTGCCAGCAGTTTCATTGGTCAAGAGACCCAGTACTTC. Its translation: CASSFIGQETQYF.

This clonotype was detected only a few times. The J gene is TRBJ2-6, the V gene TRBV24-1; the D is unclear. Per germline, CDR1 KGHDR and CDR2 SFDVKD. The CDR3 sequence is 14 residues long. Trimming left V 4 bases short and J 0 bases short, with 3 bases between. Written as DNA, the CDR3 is TGTGCCACCAGTGAAAGCTCTGGGGCCAACGTCCTGACTTTC. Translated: CATSESSGANVLTF.

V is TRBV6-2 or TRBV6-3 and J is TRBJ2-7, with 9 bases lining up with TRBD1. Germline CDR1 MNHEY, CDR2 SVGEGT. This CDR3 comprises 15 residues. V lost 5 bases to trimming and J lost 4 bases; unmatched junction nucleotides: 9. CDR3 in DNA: TGTGCCAGCAGTGACGGGACAGGGAGCCTTTACGAGCAGTACTTC. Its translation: CASSDGTGSLYEQYF.

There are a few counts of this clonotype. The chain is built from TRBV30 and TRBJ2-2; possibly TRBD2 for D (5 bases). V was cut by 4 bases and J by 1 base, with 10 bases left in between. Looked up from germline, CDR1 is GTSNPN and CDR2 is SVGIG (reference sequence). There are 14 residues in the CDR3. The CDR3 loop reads CAWTEGLNTGELFF. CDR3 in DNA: TGTGCCTGGACTGAGGGTTTGAACACCGGGGAGCTGTTTTTT.

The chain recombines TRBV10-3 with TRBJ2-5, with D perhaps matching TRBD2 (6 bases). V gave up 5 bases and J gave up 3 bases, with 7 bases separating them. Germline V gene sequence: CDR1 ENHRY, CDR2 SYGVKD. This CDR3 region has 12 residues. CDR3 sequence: CAISPGEETQYF. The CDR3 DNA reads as TGTGCCATCAGTCCGGGGGAAGAGACCCAGTACTTC.

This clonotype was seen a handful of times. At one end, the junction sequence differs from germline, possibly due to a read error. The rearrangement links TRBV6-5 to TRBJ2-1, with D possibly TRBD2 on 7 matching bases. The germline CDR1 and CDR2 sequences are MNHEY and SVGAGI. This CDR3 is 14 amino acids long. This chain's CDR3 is CASSYQGGDNAQFF. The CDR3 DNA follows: TGTGCCAGCAGTTACCAGGGAGGGGACAATGCGCAGTTCTTC.

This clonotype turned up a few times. CDR3 DNA: TGTGCCTGGAGTGTCTTAGCGGGAGATGAGCAGTTCTTC. As protein: CAWSVLAGDEQFF. V and J are TRBV30 and TRBJ2-1; 9 nucleotides align to TRBD2. The length of the CDR3 is 13 residues. Germline V gene sequence: CDR1 GTSNPN, CDR2 SVGIG (reference sequence). Germline trimming cut 0 bases from V and 8 bases from J; bases unmatched to any gene: 2.

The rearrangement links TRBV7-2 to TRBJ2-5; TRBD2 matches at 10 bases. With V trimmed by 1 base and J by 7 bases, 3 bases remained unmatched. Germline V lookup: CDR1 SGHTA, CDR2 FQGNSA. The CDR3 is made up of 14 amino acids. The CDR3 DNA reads TGTGCCAGCAGCTTAGGGACTAGCGGTGGGACCCAGTACTTC. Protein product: CASSLGTSGGTQYF.

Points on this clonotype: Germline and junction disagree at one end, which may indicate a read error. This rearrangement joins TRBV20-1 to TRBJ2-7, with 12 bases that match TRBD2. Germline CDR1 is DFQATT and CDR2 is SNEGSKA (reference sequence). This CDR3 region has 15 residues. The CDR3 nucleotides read TGCTGTGCTCGTTCACTAGCGGGAGGAACCTACGAGCAGTACTTC. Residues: CCARSLAGGTYEQYF.

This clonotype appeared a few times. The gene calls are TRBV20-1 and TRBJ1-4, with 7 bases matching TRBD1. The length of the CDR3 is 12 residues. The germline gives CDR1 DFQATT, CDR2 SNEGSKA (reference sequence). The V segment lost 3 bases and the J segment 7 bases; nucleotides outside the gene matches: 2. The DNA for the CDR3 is TGCAGTGCTAGGGACAGGACTGAAAAACTGTTTTTT. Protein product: CSARDRTEKLFF.

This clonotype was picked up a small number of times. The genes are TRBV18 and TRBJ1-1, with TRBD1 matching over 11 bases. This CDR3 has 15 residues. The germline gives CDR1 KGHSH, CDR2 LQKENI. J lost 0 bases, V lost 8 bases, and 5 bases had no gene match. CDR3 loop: CASTGQGGLNTEAFF. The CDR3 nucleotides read TGTGCCAGCACGGGACAGGGGGGACTGAACACTGAAGCTTTCTTT.

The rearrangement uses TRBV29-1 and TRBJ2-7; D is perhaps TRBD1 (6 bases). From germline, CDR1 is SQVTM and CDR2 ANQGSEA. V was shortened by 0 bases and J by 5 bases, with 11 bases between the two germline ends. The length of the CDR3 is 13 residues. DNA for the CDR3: TGCAGCGTTGAAGATCAGGGGCGAAACGAGCAGTACTTC. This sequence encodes CSVEDQGRNEQYF.

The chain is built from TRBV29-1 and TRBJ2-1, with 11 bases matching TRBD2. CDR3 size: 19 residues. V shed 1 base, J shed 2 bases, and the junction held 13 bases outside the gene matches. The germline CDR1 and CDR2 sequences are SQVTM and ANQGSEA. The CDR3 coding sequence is TGCAGCGTTGAAGTCGGGGGGACTAGCGGTGGGCGTACCTACAATGAGCAGTTCTTC. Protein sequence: CSVEVGGTSGGRTYNEQFF.

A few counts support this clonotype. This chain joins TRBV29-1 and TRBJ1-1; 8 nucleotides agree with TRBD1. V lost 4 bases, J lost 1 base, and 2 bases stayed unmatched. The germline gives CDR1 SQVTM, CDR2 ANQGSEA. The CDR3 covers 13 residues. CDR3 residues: CSVGDRRNTEAFF. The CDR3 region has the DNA TGCAGCGTTGGGGACAGGAGGAACACTGAAGCTTTCTTT.